This is a list of T cell receptor beta chains from one sample in a study of PD-L1 blockade in urothelial cancer. Clones were read by immunoSEQ multiplex PCR, and TCRdb kept only the in-frame ones, dropping some. The data hold approximately 100,000 clones, with about 91% observed a single time. Sequenced here: PBMCs, sampled around atezolizumab (anti-PD-L1) treatment. The receptor source for this set is a woman of 80 years or more with urothelial cancer. Both conserved end residues are part of each CDR3. The D gene is left open where the match is weak. Where a row states a size, it is once, few, many or the class of an expanded clone; other rows omit it.

J gene	clone size	D gene	V gene	CDR3 protein	CDR3 DNA
TRBJ1-5	NA	TRBD1	TRBV19	CASRDREGHQPQHF	TGTGCCAGTCGGGACAGGGAGGGACATCAGCCCCAGCATTTT
TRBJ2-3	NA	TRBD2	TRBV5-1	CASSLATSGATDTQYF	TGCGCCAGCAGCTTGGCGACTAGCGGGGCCACAGATACGCAGTATTTT
TRBJ2-3	NA	TRBD2	TRBV7-8	CASSLGPAGVEDTQYF	TGTGCCAGCAGCTTAGGGCCAGCGGGAGTCGAAGATACGCAGTATTTT
TRBJ1-1	NA	TRBD1	TRBV28	CASSSRDRGAFF	TGTGCCAGCAGCTCCAGGGACAGGGGAGCTTTCTTT
TRBJ1-1	once	TRBD1	TRBV28	CASSFSAGGTHTEAFF	TGTGCCAGCAGTTTTTCAGCAGGGGGAACCCACACTGAAGCTTTCTTT
TRBJ1-4	NA	NA	TRBV7-9	CASSGRQAATNEKLFF	TGTGCCAGCAGCGGACGACAGGCTGCAACTAATGAAAAACTGTTTTTT
TRBJ2-2	NA	NA	TRBV5-1	CASSLGGGGAYTGELFF	TGCGCCAGCAGCTTGGGGGGAGGAGGAGCCTACACCGGGGAGCTGTTTTTT
TRBJ2-7	NA	NA	TRBV5-1	CASSPGHGNEQYF	TGCGCCAGCAGCCCGGGACACGGAAACGAGCAGTACTTC
TRBJ2-1	NA	NA	TRBV6-1	CASSEASTRRWYNEQFF	TGTGCCAGCAGTGAAGCGAGTACCAGGAGGTGGTACAATGAGCAGTTCTTC
TRBJ2-1	once	TRBD1	TRBV9	CASSVAVQGAREQFF	TGTGCCAGCAGCGTAGCAGTTCAGGGGGCTAGGGAGCAGTTCTTC
TRBJ2-1	NA	TRBD1	TRBV5-5	CASSLIPGGFNEQFF	TGTGCCAGCAGCTTGATCCCAGGGGGCTTCAATGAGCAGTTCTTC
TRBJ1-4	NA	TRBD1	TRBV28	CASSLSTGTGVEKLFF	TGTGCCAGCAGTTTATCCACCGGGACAGGGGTTGAAAAACTGTTTTTT
TRBJ1-1	NA	NA	TRBV7-2	CASRPDMNTEAFF	TGTGCCAGCAGACCCGACATGAACACTGAAGCTTTCTTT
TRBJ1-5	NA	TRBD1	TRBV19	CASSTGQGDQPQHF	TGTGCCAGTAGTACGGGACAGGGAGATCAGCCCCAGCATTTT
TRBJ2-3	NA	NA	TRBV7-6	CASSPPGTDTQYF	TGTGCCAGCAGCCCCCCGGGGACAGATACGCAGTATTTT
TRBJ2-7	NA	TRBD1	TRBV2	CASSNTGGTHEQYF	TGTGCCAGCAGTAATACAGGGGGAACCCACGAGCAGTACTTC
TRBJ2-1	NA	NA	TRBV18	CASSPPGYGDSYNEQFF	TGTGCCAGCTCACCACCTGGATACGGGGACTCCTACAATGAGCAGTTCTTC
TRBJ2-1	NA	TRBD2	TRBV10-1	CATRGEYEQFF	TGCGCCACCCGGGGGGAGTATGAGCAGTTCTTC
TRBJ1-5	NA	NA	TRBV18	CASSPAGTPGGQPQHF	TGTGCCAGCTCCCCGGCGGGGACACCGGGAGGTCAGCCCCAGCATTTT
TRBJ2-7	once	NA	TRBV10-3	CAISETSFIHEQYF	TGTGCCATCAGTGAGACTAGTTTTATCCACGAGCAGTACTTC
TRBJ2-5	NA	TRBD2	TRBV11-2	CASSPAGTSGRASYF	TGTGCCAGCAGCCCAGCCGGGACTAGCGGGAGGGCTTCTTACTTC
TRBJ2-5	NA	NA	TRBV25-1	CASSDRETQYF	TGTGCCAGCAGTGACAGGGAGACCCAGTACTTC
TRBJ1-4	once	TRBD1	TRBV9	CASSVGRGSTNEKLFF	TGTGCCAGCAGCGTAGGCAGGGGGTCTACTAATGAAAAACTGTTTTTT
TRBJ1-3	NA	TRBD1	TRBV18	CASSPGTGSGNTIYF	TGTGCCAGCTCACCGGGGACAGGATCTGGAAACACCATATATTTT
TRBJ1-4	NA	NA	TRBV30	CAWTATNEKLFF	TGTGCCTGGACTGCAACTAATGAAAAACTGTTTTTT
TRBJ1-2	NA	TRBD1	TRBV5-1	CASSHGTADGYTF	TGCGCCAGCAGTCATGGGACAGCCGATGGCTACACCTTC
TRBJ1-1	NA	NA	TRBV27	CASSFAGRGEEAFF	TGTGCCAGCAGTTTTGCAGGAAGGGGCGAGGAAGCTTTCTTT
TRBJ2-3	NA	NA	TRBV5-1	CASSLRSGSDTQYF	TGCGCCAGCAGCTTGAGAAGCGGCTCAGATACGCAGTATTTT
TRBJ2-2	NA	NA	TRBV5-1	CASSFIGRAANTGELFF	TGCGCCAGCAGCTTTATTGGGCGGGCCGCGAACACCGGGGAGCTGTTTTTT
TRBJ2-5	NA	NA	TRBV19	CASSIPPQGERETQYF	TGTGCCAGTAGTATTCCCCCCCAGGGTGAGAGAGAGACCCAGTACTTC
TRBJ2-5	once	TRBD2	TRBV30	CAWNSGLAGETQYF	TGTGCCTGGAACTCGGGACTAGCGGGAGAGACCCAGTACTTC
TRBJ1-1	NA	NA	TRBV6-5	CASSYTRRSTEAFF	TGTGCCAGCAGTTACACGAGGCGGAGCACTGAAGCTTTCTTT
TRBJ1-4	once	TRBD1	TRBV6-1	CASSEALRFWDRGPTNEKLFF	TGTGCCAGCAGTGAAGCGCTTCGTTTTTGGGACAGGGGGCCAACTAATGAAAAACTGTTTTTT
TRBJ1-1	few	NA	TRBV11-2	CASSPGGGARNTEAFF	TGTGCCAGCAGCCCCGGAGGGGGGGCGAGAAACACTGAAGCTTTCTTT
TRBJ1-3	NA	NA	TRBV6-4	CASFGWGPSFGNTIYF	TGTGCCAGCTTTGGTTGGGGGCCTTCTTTTGGAAACACCATATATTTT
TRBJ1-2	NA	NA	TRBV14	CASSQDRGPYGYTF	TGTGCCAGCAGCCAAGACAGGGGTCCTTATGGCTACACCTTC
TRBJ2-5	NA	TRBD2	TRBV5-4	CASSLGTSGREETQYF	TGTGCCAGCAGCCTAGGGACTAGCGGGAGGGAAGAGACCCAGTACTTC
TRBJ1-2	NA	NA	TRBV5-1	CASSLAEGRGGYTF	TGCGCCAGCAGCTTGGCCGAAGGGCGGGGTGGCTACACCTTC
TRBJ1-2	NA	NA	TRBV6-1	CASSEGPGGNYGYTF	TGTGCCAGCAGTGAAGGTCCGGGAGGCAACTATGGCTACACCTTC
TRBJ1-2	NA	NA	TRBV4-2	CASSQDRGDGYTF	TGTGCCAGCAGCCAAGACAGGGGTGATGGCTACACCTTC
TRBJ2-7	NA	NA	TRBV5-1	CASSFQAGTQGPSYEQYF	TGCGCCAGCAGCTTTCAGGCCGGGACACAGGGTCCTTCCTACGAGCAGTACTTC